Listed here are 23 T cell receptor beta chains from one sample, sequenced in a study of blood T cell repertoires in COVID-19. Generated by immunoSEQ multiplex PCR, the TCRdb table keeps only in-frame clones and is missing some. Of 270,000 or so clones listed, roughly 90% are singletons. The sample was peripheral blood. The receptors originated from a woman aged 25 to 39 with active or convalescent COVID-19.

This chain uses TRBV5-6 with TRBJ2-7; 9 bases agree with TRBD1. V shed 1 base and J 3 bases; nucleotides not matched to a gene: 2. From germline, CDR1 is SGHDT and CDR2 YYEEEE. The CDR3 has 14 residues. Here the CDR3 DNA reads TGTGCCAGCAGCTTGAAGGGACAGGGCTACGAGCAGTACTTC. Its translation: CASSLKGQGYEQYF.

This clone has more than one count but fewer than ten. CDR3 residues: CASSVDREAFF. CDR3 in DNA: TGTGCCAGCAGTGTAGACAGAGAAGCTTTCTTT. This chain uses TRBV2 with TRBJ1-1; D possibly corresponds to TRBD1 (5 bases). V was shortened by 4 bases and J by 8 bases, with 8 bases between the two germline ends. Per germline, CDR1 SNHLY and CDR2 FYNNEI. The CDR3 sequence is 11 residues long.

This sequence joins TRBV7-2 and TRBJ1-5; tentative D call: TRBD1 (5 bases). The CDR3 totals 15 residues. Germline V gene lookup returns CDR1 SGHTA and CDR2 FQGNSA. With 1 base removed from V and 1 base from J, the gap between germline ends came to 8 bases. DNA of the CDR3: TGTGCCAGCAGCTTAGGGGGGGTAAGCAATCAGCCCCAGCATTTT. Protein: CASSLGGVSNQPQHF.

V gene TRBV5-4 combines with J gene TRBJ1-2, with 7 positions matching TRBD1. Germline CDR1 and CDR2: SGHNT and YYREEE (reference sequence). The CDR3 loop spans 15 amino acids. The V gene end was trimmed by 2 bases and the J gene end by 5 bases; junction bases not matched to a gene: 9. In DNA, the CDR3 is TGTGCCAGCAGCTTACCCTTGACAGGGAGGTATGGCTACACCTTC. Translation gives CASSLPLTGRYGYTF.

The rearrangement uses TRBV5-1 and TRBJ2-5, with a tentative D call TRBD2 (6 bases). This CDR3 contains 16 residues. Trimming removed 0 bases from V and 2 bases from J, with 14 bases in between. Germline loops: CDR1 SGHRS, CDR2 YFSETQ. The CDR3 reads CASSLAFGGGQETQYF. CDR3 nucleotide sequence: TGCGCCAGCAGCTTGGCCTTTGGTGGAGGGCAAGAGACCCAGTACTTC.

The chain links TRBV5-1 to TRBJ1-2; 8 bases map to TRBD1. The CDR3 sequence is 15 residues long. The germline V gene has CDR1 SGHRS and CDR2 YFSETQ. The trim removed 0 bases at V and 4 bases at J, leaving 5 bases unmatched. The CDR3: CASSLVARGPYGYTF. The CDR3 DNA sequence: TGCGCCAGCAGCTTGGTGGCCAGGGGGCCCTATGGCTACACCTTC. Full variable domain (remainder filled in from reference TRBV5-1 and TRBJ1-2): KAGVTQTPRYLIKTRGQQVTLSCSPISGHRSVSWYQQTPGQGLQFLFEYFSETQRNKGNFPGRFSGRQFSNSRSEMNVSTLELGDSALYLCASSLVARGPYGYTFGSGTRLTVV.

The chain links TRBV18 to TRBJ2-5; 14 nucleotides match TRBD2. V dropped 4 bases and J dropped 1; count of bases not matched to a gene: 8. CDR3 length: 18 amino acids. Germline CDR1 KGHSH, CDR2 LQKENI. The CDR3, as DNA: TGTGCCAGCTCACTCGGGACTAGCGGGGGCCCACGCCAAGAGACCCAGTACTTC. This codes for CASSLGTSGGPRQETQYF.

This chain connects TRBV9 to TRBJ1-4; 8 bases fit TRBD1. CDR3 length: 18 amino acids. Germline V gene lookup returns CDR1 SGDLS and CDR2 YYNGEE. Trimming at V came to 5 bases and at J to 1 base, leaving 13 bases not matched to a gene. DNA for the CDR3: TGTGCCAGCAGGTGGACAGGGCCACGAAGGGGAACTAATGAAAAACTGTTTTTT. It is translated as CASRWTGPRRGTNEKLFF.

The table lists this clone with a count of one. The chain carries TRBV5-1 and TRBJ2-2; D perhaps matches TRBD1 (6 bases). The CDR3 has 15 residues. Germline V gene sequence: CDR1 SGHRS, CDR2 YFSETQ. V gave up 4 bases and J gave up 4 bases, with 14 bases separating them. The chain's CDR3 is CASSVPTGITGELFF. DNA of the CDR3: TGCGCCAGCAGCGTACCTACAGGGATCACCGGGGAGCTGTTTTTT. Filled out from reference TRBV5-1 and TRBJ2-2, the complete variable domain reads KAGVTQTPRYLIKTRGQQVTLSCSPISGHRSVSWYQQTPGQGLQFLFEYFSETQRNKGNFPGRFSGRQFSNSRSEMNVSTLELGDSALYLCASSVPTGITGELFFGEGSRLTVL.

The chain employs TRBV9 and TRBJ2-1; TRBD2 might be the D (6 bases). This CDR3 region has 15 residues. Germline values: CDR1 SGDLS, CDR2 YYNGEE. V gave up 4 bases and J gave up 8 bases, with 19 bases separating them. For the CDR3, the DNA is TGTGCCAGCAGCCCTCGGGACTCCCGAGGGGATGAGCAGTTCTTC. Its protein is CASSPRDSRGDEQFF.

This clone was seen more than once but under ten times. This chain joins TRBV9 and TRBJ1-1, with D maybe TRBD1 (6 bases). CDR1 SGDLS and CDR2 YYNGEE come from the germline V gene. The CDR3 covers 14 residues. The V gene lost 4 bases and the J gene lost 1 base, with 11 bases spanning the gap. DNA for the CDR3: TGTGCCAGCAGCCGACAGGTAAAGAACACTGAAGCTTTCTTT. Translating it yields CASSRQVKNTEAFF.

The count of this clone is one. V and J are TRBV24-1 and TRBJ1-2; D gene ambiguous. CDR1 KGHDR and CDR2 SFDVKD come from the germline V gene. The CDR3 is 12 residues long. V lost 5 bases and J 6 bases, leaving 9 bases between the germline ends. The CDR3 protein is CATSGGHDGYTF. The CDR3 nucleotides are TGTGCCACCAGTGGAGGGCATGATGGCTACACCTTC.

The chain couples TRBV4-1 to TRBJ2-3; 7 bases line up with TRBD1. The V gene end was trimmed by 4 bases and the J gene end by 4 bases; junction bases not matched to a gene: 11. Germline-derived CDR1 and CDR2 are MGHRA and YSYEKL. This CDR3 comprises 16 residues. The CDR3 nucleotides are TGCGCCAGCAGCCCCTTGACAGGGAAAAAACCAGATACGCAGTATTTT. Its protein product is CASSPLTGKKPDTQYF.

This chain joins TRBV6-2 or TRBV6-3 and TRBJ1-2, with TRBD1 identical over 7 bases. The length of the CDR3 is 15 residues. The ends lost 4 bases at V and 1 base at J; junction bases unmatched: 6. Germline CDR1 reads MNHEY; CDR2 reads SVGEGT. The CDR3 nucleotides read TGTGCCAGCAGTTTTCCGGGACAGATTAACTATGGCTACACCTTC. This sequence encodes CASSFPGQINYGYTF.

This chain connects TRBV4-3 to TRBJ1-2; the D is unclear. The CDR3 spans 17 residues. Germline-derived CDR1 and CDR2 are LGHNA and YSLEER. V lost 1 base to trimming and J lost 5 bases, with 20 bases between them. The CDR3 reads CASSQGVMVTLTYGYTF. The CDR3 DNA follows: TGCGCCAGCAGCCAAGGAGTCATGGTCACCCTAACTTATGGCTACACCTTC.

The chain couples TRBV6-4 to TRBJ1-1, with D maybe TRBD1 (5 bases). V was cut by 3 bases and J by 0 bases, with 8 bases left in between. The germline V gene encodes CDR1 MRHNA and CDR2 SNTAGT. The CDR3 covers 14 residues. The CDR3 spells CASSDQGLNTEAFF. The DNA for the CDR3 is TGTGCCAGCAGTGATCAGGGATTGAACACTGAAGCTTTCTTT.

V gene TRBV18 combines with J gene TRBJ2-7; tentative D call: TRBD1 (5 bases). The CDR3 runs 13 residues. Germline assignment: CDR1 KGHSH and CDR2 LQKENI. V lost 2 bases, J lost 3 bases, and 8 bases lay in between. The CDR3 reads CASSPRGFYEQYF. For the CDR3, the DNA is TGTGCCAGCTCACCAAGGGGTTTCTACGAGCAGTACTTC.

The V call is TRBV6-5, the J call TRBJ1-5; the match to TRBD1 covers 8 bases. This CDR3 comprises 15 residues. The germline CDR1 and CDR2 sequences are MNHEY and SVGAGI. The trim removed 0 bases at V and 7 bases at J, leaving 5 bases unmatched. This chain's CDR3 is CASSYSTGAGQPQHF. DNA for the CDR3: TGTGCCAGCAGTTACTCGACAGGGGCCGGGCAGCCCCAGCATTTT.

The CDR3 loop reads CASSLAGGWRGTEAFF. DNA for the CDR3: TGTGCCAGCAGCTTAGCCGGGGGGTGGCGGGGCACTGAAGCTTTCTTT. The V and J genes are TRBV7-2 and TRBJ1-1; D possibly corresponds to TRBD1 (5 bases). Trimming removed 0 bases from V and 4 bases from J, with 15 bases in between. Germline assignment: CDR1 SGHTA and CDR2 FQGNSA. CDR3 size: 16 residues.

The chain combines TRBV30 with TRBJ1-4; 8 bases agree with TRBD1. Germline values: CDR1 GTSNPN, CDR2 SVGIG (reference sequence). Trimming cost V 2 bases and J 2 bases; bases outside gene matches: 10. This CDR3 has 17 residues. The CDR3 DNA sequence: TGTGCCTGGAGTTCAAGAGGACAGGGAGTCACTAATGAAAAACTGTTTTTT. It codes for CAWSSRGQGVTNEKLFF.

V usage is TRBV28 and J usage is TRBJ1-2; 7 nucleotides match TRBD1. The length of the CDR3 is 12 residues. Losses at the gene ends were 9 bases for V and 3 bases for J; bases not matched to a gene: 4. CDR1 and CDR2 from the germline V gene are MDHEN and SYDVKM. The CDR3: CASTGADYGYTF. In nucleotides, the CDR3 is TGTGCCAGTACAGGGGCTGACTATGGCTACACCTTC.

CDR3 protein: CASSEPGVEKLFF. Here the CDR3 DNA reads TGTGCCAGCAGTGAACCGGGGGTTGAAAAACTGTTTTTT. The chain joins TRBV6-1 to TRBJ1-4; TRBD1 might be the D (5 bases). From germline, CDR1 is MNHNS and CDR2 SASEGT. V was trimmed by 2 bases and J by 7 bases, leaving 8 bases between them. CDR3 size: 13 residues.

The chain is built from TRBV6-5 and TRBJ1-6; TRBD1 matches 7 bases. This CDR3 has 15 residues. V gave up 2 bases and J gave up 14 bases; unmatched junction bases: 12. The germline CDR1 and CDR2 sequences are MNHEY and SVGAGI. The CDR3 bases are TGTGCCAGCAGTTACCAACGGGACAGTCGCGGAACCCTCCACTTT. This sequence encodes CASSYQRDSRGTLHF.